A single sample is the source of the 5 T cell receptor beta chains below, sequenced in a study of blood T cells in healthy people across ages. Primers used in a second PCR of about 6 to 11 cycles were a sample-barcoded 5' primer and a J-beta primer mix. TCRdb reprocessed the 5' RACE reads with MiXCR, giving one entry per CDR3 protein. The sample yields roughly 730,000 distinct CDR3 sequences, approximately 53% seen once. The sequenced sample was blood. The source is a man aged 35-49 years in good health.

This clonotype was seen a few times. The chain is built from TRBV7-3 and TRBJ2-5; D not certain. Germline V gene lookup returns CDR1 SGHTA and CDR2 FQGTGA. Trimming stripped 1 base from V and 4 bases from J, with 13 bases between. This CDR3 is 15 amino acids long. CDR3 DNA: TGTGCCAGCAGCTTAAATGCAGGAATAGGAGAGACCCAGTACTTC. It is translated as CASSLNAGIGETQYF.

The chain combines TRBV4-3 with TRBJ2-6; TRBD2 matches 7 bases. Germline trimming cut 1 base from V and 2 bases from J; bases unmatched to any gene: 2. The CDR3 is made up of 16 amino acids. CDR1 and CDR2 (germline): LGHNA, YSLEER. The CDR3, as DNA: TGCGCCAGCAGCCAAGCGGGGGGAACTGGGGCCAACGTCCTGACTTTC. Translated: CASSQAGGTGANVLTF.

This clonotype was seen a handful of times. The V call is TRBV5-1, the J call TRBJ2-7; D not certain. Trimming stripped 0 bases from V and 0 bases from J, with 10 bases between. CDR3 size: 15 residues. Germline assignment: CDR1 SGHRS and CDR2 YFSETQ. CDR3 DNA sequence: TGCGCCAGCAGCTTGGGCCCCGATAGCTCCTACGAGCAGTACTTC. Protein sequence: CASSLGPDSSYEQYF.

The chain is built from TRBV25-1 and TRBJ2-7; TRBD2 matches 7 bases. The junction had 6 bases not matched to a gene; V was cut back by 10 bases and J by 0 bases. The germline gives CDR1 MGHDK, CDR2 SYGVNS. This CDR3 has 13 residues. The CDR3 reads CATRAGNSYEQYF. For the CDR3, the DNA is TGTGCCACCAGAGCGGGAAACTCCTACGAGCAGTACTTC.

This clonotype has more than one count but fewer than ten. The rearrangement links TRBV20-1 to TRBJ2-1; D gene unclear. CDR1 is DFQATT and CDR2 is SNEGSKA in the germline V gene (reference sequence). The CDR3 extends over 14 amino acids. The V end lost 1 base, the J end lost 0 bases, and 7 bases lay between the germline ends. In DNA, the CDR3 is TGCAGTGCTAGAGTAGACCGCTCCTACAATGAGCAGTTCTTC. Translated, it gives CSARVDRSYNEQFF.